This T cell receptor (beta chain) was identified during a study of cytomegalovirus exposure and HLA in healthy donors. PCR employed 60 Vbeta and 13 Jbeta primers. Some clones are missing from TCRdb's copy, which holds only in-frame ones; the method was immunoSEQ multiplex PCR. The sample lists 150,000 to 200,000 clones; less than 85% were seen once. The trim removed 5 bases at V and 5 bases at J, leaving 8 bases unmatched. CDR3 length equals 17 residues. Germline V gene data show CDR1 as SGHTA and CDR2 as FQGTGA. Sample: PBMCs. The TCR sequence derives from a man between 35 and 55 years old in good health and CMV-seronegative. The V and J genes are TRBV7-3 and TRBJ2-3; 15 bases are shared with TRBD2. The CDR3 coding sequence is TGTGCCAGCAGCACGCCCGGGACTAGCGGGGGGAAAGATACGCAGTATTTT. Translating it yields CASSTPGTSGGKDTQYF.